A selection of T cell receptor beta chains follows, all from one sample in a study of graft-versus-host responses after intestinal transplantation. Here immunoSEQ multiplex PCR was the method, and the copy in TCRdb shows in-frame clones only, minus some. The sample consists of around 16,000 clones, more than 75% of them appearing once. Sequencing was performed on bone marrow, taken just over 120 days after intestinal transplantation. The receptors were gathered from a human patient who received an intestinal transplant, so some T cells may come from the graft donor. Each CDR3 is given with its conserved first and last residue. A D gene is named only where the DNA matches it firmly. Some rows have no size entry. The others give once, few or many, or a class for an expanded clone.

>TRBV28|TRBJ2-7|-|-
TGTGCCAGCAGTTTAGGGGCTCTTGAAGGCTACGAGCAGTACTTC
CASSLGALEGYEQYF
>TRBV5-6|TRBJ1-1|few|TRBD1
TGTGCCAGCAGCCCAGGGACAGCTGAAGCTTTCTTT
CASSPGTAEAFF
>TRBV6-5|TRBJ2-4|-|-
TGTGCCAGCAGTATATCCCTAGCCAAAAACATTCAGTACTTC
CASSISLAKNIQYF
>TRBV21-1|TRBJ1-1|-|-
TGTGCCAGCGCCTCAGGGGGCGACACTGAAGCTTTCTTT
CASASGGDTEAFF
>TRBV6-8|TRBJ2-1|-|-
TGTGCCAGCAGTTGCCCTACAGGGTTGGGTTTGGATGAGCAGTTCTTC
CASSCPTGLGLDEQFF
>TRBV6-5|TRBJ1-1|once|TRBD1
TGTGCCAGCTCGACAGGGAGTACTAATGAAGCTTTCTTT
CASSTGSTNEAFF
>TRBV19|TRBJ1-5|few|-
TGTGCCAGTAGTATTGAGAGTCAGCCCCAGCATTTT
CASSIESQPQHF
>TRBV6-1|TRBJ1-1|-|-
TGTGCCAGCAGTGACCGGGACAACACTGAAGCTTTCTTT
CASSDRDNTEAFF
>TRBV4-3|TRBJ2-7|-|-
TGCGCCAGCAGCCAAGCGCGTTACGAGCAGTACTTC
CASSQARYEQYF
>TRBV4-3|TRBJ2-5|few|-
TGCGCCAGCAGCATCCGGGACGGAGAAGAGACCCAGTACTTC
CASSIRDGEETQYF
>TRBV28|TRBJ2-2|-|-
TGTGCCAGCAGTACTCCAGGGGACACCGGGGAGCTGTTTTTT
CASSTPGDTGELFF
>TRBV6-5|TRBJ2-7|-|TRBD2
TGTGCCAGCAGTTACCGTCCCGGGACTAATTACGAGCAGTACTTC
CASSYRPGTNYEQYF
>TRBV19|TRBJ2-7|-|TRBD2
TGTGCCAGTAGTATTACCCCCCTAGCGGGAAGAATCTACGAGCAGTACTTC
CASSITPLAGRIYEQYF
>TRBV4-1|TRBJ2-3|-|-
TGCGCCAGCAGCCAAGACAAAAGCACAGATACGCAGTATTTT
CASSQDKSTDTQYF
>TRBV15|TRBJ1-2|-|-
TGTGCCACCAGAGGCAGCGTTGAACAATCCTATGGCTACACCTTC
CATRGSVEQSYGYTF
>TRBV7-4|TRBJ1-2|-|-
TGTGCCAGCAGCTTAAAAGGGGTGGGGGGACACCCCCCAGAACTATCGAGAGGTGGCTACACCTTC
CASSLKGVGGHPPELSRGGYTF
>TRBV5-5|TRBJ2-7|once|TRBD2
TGTGCCAGCAGCTTCCGACTAGCGGGAGGGCGCGAGCAGTACTTC
CASSFRLAGGREQYF
>TRBV5-1|TRBJ2-7|-|TRBD2
TGCGCCAGCAGCTCGTCTAGCGGGATAAACTACGAGCAGTACTTC
CASSSSSGINYEQYF
>TRBV18|TRBJ2-1|-|TRBD2
TGTGCCAGCTCACCACAGACTAGCGGATCCTACAATGAGCAGTTCTTC
CASSPQTSGSYNEQFF
>TRBV28|TRBJ2-1|-|TRBD2
TGTGCCAGCAGTCAAATCCGATTAGCGGGAGGTTCCCAGTACAATGAGCAGTTCTTC
CASSQIRLAGGSQYNEQFF
>TRBV14|TRBJ2-1|-|TRBD2
TGTGCCAGCAGCCAAGATCGGGGCGGGAGTCCCTACAATGAGCAGTTCTTC
CASSQDRGGSPYNEQFF
>TRBV28|TRBJ1-6|-|-
TGTGCCAGCAGTTTATTCTGGGGAGGACAGTCGAATTCACCCCTCCACTTT
CASSLFWGGQSNSPLHF
>TRBV6-4|TRBJ2-1|-|TRBD2
TGTGCCAGCAGTGACGGGGGGGGGTACAATGAGCAGTTCTTC
CASSDGGGYNEQFF
>TRBV4-2|TRBJ2-7|-|-
TGTGCCAGCAGCCAAGATCGGGGGAGCGCGTACGAGCAGTACTTC
CASSQDRGSAYEQYF
>TRBV18|TRBJ2-2|-|-
TGTGCCAGCTCACCCCGCGGGACGTCCCCAGCGAACACCGGGGAGCTGTTTTTT
CASSPRGTSPANTGELFF
>TRBV18|TRBJ1-4|-|TRBD1
TGTGCCAGCTCACCTTCCACAGGGGGAGGTGTCGGTGAAAAACTGTTTTTT
CASSPSTGGGVGEKLFF
>TRBV4-3|TRBJ2-7|-|TRBD1
TGCGCCAGCAGCCGAGTCGGGACAGGGGACTACGAGCAGTACTTC
CASSRVGTGDYEQYF
>TRBV19|TRBJ2-1|-|TRBD2
TGTGCCAGTAGTATTTGGTTAGGGACTAGCGCGTACAATGAGCAGTTCTTC
CASSIWLGTSAYNEQFF
>TRBV28|TRBJ1-4|-|TRBD1
TGTGCCAGCAGTTTACCCGGGGGACAGATCGCCGGCGATAATGAAAAACTGTTTTTT
CASSLPGGQIAGDNEKLFF
>TRBV11-2|TRBJ2-7|-|TRBD1
TGTGCCAGCAGCTCCTACAGGGGCCCCTACGAGCAGTACTTC
CASSSYRGPYEQYF
>TRBV4-1|TRBJ1-2|once|-
TGCGCCAGCAGCAAAGGGGGGAACTATGGCTACACCTTC
CASSKGGNYGYTF
>TRBV27|TRBJ2-1|-|-
TGTGCCAGCAGTTTAGGGGGCGGCGGGCACCGTTACAATGAGCAGTTCTTC
CASSLGGGGHRYNEQFF
>TRBV5-1|TRBJ2-3|-|TRBD2
TGCGCCAGCAGCTTGGAACTAGCGGGTGCAGATACGCAGTATTTT
CASSLELAGADTQYF
>TRBV5-8|TRBJ2-1|-|-
TGTGCCAGCAGCTTGGTCGGAGGGGGCAGCCCCAGGGAGCAGTTCTTC
CASSLVGGGSPREQFF
>TRBV11-3|TRBJ2-5|-|TRBD2
TGTGCCAGACCCTCAAGCGGGAGGAGGGAGACCCAGTACTTC
CARPSSGRRETQYF
>TRBV11-2|TRBJ2-7|-|TRBD2
TGTGCCAGCAGCTTGGGGACTAGCGGGAGAATGGCCTACGAGCAGTACTTC
CASSLGTSGRMAYEQYF
>TRBV6-1|TRBJ1-5|-|-
TGTGCCAGCATACCTATGAGGGGATATGATCAGCCCCAGCATTTT
CASIPMRGYDQPQHF
>TRBV9|TRBJ1-3|-|TRBD1
TGTGCCAGCAGCGCCCGGGGGACAGGGGGCTCTGGAAACACCATATATTTT
CASSARGTGGSGNTIYF
>TRBV21-1|TRBJ2-3|-|-
TGTGCCAGCAGCAATTATGACGGCTCTAGCGGGAGTCCCCACACAGATACGCAGTATTTT
CASSNYDGSSGSPHTDTQYF
>TRBV6-1|TRBJ2-5|-|TRBD2
TGTGCCAGCAGTGAACTAGCGGGAGGGCAAGAGACCCAGTACTTC
CASSELAGGQETQYF
>TRBV5-3|TRBJ2-2|-|TRBD1
TGTGCCAGAAGCTTGAATCACAGGGGGGTTGACACCGGGGAGCTGTTTTTT
CARSLNHRGVDTGELFF
>TRBV16|TRBJ2-7|-|-
TGTGCCAGCAGCCAATTCCCTAGGGGATCGAGCTACGAGCAGTACTTC
CASSQFPRGSSYEQYF
>TRBV5-1|TRBJ1-2|-|-
TGCGCCAGCAGCCCGAACGCGGTTGGCTACACCTTC
CASSPNAVGYTF
>TRBV15|TRBJ2-5|-|-
TGTGCCACCAGCAGAGATCTAGGTAACCAAGAGACCCAGTACTTC
CATSRDLGNQETQYF
>TRBV7-9|TRBJ2-3|-|TRBD2
TGTGCCAGCAGCTCGTCGGGACTACCGCGGGGCCATGATACGCAGTATTTT
CASSSSGLPRGHDTQYF